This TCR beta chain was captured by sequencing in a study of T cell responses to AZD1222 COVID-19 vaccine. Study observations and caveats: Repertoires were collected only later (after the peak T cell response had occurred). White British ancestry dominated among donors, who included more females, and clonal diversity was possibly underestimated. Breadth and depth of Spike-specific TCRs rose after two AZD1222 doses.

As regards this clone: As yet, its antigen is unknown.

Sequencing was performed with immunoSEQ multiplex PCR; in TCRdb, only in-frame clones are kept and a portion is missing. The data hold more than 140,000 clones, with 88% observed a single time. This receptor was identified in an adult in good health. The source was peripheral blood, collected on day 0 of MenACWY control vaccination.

CDR3 in DNA: TGTGCCAGCAGCCAGATCCCGGGACAGGGGGCCACTGAAGCTTTCTTT. Amino acids: CASSQIPGQGATEAFF. The V gene is TRBV4-2, the J gene TRBJ1-1, with 12 bases identical to TRBD1. This CDR3 comprises 16 residues. Germline CDR1 LGHNA, CDR2 YNFKEQ. V lost 3 bases to trimming and J lost 4 bases; unmatched junction nucleotides: 6.